This TCR beta chain was recorded in a study of OX40 agonist ivuxolimab in advanced cancers. About the research overall: Three individuals attained partial responses, comprising one hepatocellular carcinoma case and two cutaneous melanoma cases.

TCRdb's table, derived via immunoSEQ multiplex PCR, lists solely in-frame clones and lacks some. The table records some 15,000 clones, about three quarters of them present only once. Comment on this clone: Antigen unknown.

V trimming: 3 bases; J trimming: 5 bases; junction bases outside the gene matches: 12. Germline V CDR1 and CDR2: LNHDA, SQIVND (reference sequence). The CDR3 loop spans 17 amino acids. Notes on the study in general: Clonal expansion from baseline to week 6 occurred in both CD4+ and CD8+ T cells. On average, CD8+ T cells showed a greater number of expanded clones than CD4+. Among the least clonally expanded were partial responders at 0.1-3.0 mg/kg.

The sample in question was CD4+ or CD8+ T cells sorted from blood, obtained in a trial of the OX40 agonist ivuxolimab. The rearrangement joins TRBV19 to TRBJ1-2; TRBD1 aligns across 10 bases. The source is an adult with an advanced solid tumor such as melanoma, head and neck, liver or kidney cancer. The DNA for the CDR3 is TGTGCCAGTAGTATCGACCTCGGGACAGGGGACCTTTATGGCTACACCTTC. It translates to CASSIDLGTGDLYGYTF.